The clone carrying this TCR beta chain was observed a handful of times. Trimming cost V 6 bases and J 2 bases, with 14 bases left between them. The CDR3 totals 16 residues. Germline CDR1 SNHLY, CDR2 FYNNEI. This record comes from a study of blood T cell repertoires in COVID-19. Data came from immunoSEQ multiplex PCR; TCRdb stores just in-frame clones and leaves some out. The top ten clones hold roughly 7% of a sample with around 170,000 clones, roughly 84% of them seen once. Sequencing was carried out using peripheral blood. This TCR was sampled from a man over 45 with active or convalescent COVID-19. The chain joins TRBV2 to TRBJ2-6; D might be TRBD1 (6 bases). The CDR3 loop is CASRAGALPGANVLTF. The CDR3, as DNA: TGTGCCAGCAGAGCAGGGGCGCTTCCTGGGGCCAACGTCCTGACTTTC.